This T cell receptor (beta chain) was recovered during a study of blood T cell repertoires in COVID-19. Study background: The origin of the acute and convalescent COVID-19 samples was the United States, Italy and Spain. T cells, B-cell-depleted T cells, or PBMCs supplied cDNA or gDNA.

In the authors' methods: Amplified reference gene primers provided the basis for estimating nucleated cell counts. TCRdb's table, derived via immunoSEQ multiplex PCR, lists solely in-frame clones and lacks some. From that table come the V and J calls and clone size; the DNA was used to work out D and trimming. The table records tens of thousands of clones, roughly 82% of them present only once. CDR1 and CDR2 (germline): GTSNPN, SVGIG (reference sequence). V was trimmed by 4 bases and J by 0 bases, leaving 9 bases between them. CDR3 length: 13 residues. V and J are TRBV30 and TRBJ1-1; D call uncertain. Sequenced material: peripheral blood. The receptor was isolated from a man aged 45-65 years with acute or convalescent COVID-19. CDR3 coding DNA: TGTGCCTGGACAAGAGGAATGAACACTGAAGCTTTCTTT. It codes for CAWTRGMNTEAFF.